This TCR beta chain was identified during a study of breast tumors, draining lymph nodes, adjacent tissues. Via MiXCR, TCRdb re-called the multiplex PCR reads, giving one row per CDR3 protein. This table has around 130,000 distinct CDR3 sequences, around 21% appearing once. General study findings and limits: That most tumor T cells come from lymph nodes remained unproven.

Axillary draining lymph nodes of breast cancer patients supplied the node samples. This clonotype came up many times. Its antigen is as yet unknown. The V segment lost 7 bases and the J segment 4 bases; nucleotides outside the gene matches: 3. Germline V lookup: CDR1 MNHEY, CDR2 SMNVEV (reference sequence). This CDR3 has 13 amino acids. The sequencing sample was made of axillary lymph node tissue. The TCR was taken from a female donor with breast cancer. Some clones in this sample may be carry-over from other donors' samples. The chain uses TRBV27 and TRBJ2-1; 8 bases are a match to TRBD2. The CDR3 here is CASKLADYNEQFF. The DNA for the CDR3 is TGTGCCAGCAAACTAGCGGATTACAATGAGCAGTTCTTC.